This T cell receptor (beta chain) was profiled in a study of shared clonotypes between healthy human individuals. Study background: In total, the donors were a couple of women and a few men aged 18 to 49.

Only Caucasian adults living in Nashville, Tennessee served as donors. CD4+ cells yielded CD45RA+ naive and CD45RA-negative memory subsets. The CDR3 runs 17 residues. Germline CDR1 LGHNA, CDR2 YSLEER. Unmatched junction bases numbered 8, after V lost 1 base and J lost 6 bases. The authors ran the assay at deep level. TCRdb's table, derived via immunoSEQ multiplex PCR, lists solely in-frame clones and lacks some. The sample yields a few million clones, 92% seen once. The sample was naive CD4+ T cells from PBMCs. The subset was: CD45RA+ positively selected. This TCR came from a man between 18 and 35 years old in good health. Some clones in this sample may be carry-over from other donors' samples. The rearrangement uses TRBV4-3 and TRBJ2-2; 10 nucleotides align to TRBD2. The CDR3 DNA sequence: TGCGCCAGCAGCCAAGGGTCGGCTAGCGGGAGCGCCGGGGAGCTGTTTTTT. It yields the protein CASSQGSASGSAGELFF.